This TCR beta chain appears in the sequencing data of a study of CD8 T cells in Susac syndrome. From blood CD8+ and CD4+ T cells, TCR beta sequences were generated. RNA amounts of roughly 0.5 to 1 ug underwent reverse transcription with random hexamers. The immunoSEQ assay covered 54 Vbeta and 13 Jbeta segments for CDR3. Each CDR3 protein is one row after TCRdb ran MiXCR on the immunoSEQ multiplex PCR reads. This sample has around 180,000 distinct CDR3 sequences, with approximately 93% found just once. Trimming took 4 bases from V and 3 from J; bases not matched to a gene: 3. Germline values: CDR1 SGHRS, CDR2 YFSETQ. This CDR3 comprises 14 residues.

Specimen: CD4+ T cells from PBMCs. The TCR comes from a human donor with multiple sclerosis. V is TRBV5-1 and J is TRBJ2-2, with 7 bases aligning to TRBD1. The DNA for the CDR3 is TGCGCCAGCAGCCTGGGACAGCACACCGGGGAGCTGTTTTTT. Its protein product is CASSLGQHTGELFF.